The TCR beta chain under discussion was sequenced for a study of T cell repertoires in aging, cancer and after chemotherapy. Findings of the study overall: In each cancer cohort, median generation probability increased across chemotherapy, suggesting thymic output rebounded.

Rearranged V-D-J TRB sequences were amplified with a mixed TRB-A/B primer pool. One entry per CDR3 protein, called by TCRdb with MiXCR from the multiplex PCR reads. The data show 8,500 to 9,500 distinct CDR3 sequences, about 22% seen once. Amplification of TCR beta used genomic DNA extracted from peripheral blood. This clonotype was counted ten times or more. Its antigen is currently unknown. The CDR3 length is 15 residues. Deletions cut 4 bases from V and 0 bases from J, with 9 bases between. Sample: blood. The receptor was derived from a human donor with a blood cancer. The donor label of this sample is uncertain. The J gene is TRBJ2-2, the V gene TRBV12-3 or TRBV12-4, with a weak D call TRBD1 (5 bases). The CDR3 bases are TGTGCCAGCAGTTCAGGGTTCACGAACACCGGGGAGCTGTTTTTT. Its translation: CASSSGFTNTGELFF.